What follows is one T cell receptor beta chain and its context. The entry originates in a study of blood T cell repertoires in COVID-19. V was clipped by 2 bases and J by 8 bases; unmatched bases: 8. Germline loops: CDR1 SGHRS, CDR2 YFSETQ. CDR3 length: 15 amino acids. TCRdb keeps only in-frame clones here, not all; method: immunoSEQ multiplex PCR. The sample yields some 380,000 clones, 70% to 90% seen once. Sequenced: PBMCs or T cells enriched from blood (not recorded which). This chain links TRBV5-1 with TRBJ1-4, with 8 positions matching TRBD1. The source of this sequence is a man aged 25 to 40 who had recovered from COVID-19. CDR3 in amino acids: CASSFSGTGEEKLFF. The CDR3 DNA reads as TGCGCCAGCAGCTTCTCCGGGACAGGAGAGGAAAAACTGTTTTTT.